This T cell receptor beta chain was found in a study of control samples from healthy donors and cancer patients. The method was immunoSEQ multiplex PCR; TCRdb's version includes in-frame clones alone and lacks a portion of them. The table has about 410,000 clones, 75% to 95% seen once. This CDR3 contains 13 residues. The J segment lost 3 bases and the V segment lost 7 bases, leaving 3 bases of the junction unmatched. The germline gives CDR1 LNHDA, CDR2 SQIVND (reference sequence). The TCR was taken from a middle-aged man with head and neck cancer. The specimen was PBMCs. The chain joins TRBV19 to TRBJ2-7; the match to TRBD2 covers 10 bases. The DNA for the CDR3 is TGTGCCAGTAAACTAGCGGGGCACTACGAGCAGTACTTC. Translated: CASKLAGHYEQYF.